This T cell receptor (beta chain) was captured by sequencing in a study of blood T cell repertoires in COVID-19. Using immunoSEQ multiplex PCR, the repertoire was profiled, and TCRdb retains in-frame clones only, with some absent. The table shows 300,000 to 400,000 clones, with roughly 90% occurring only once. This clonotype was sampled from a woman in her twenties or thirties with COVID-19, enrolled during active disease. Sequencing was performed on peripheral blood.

The CDR3 loop reads CASRKDRANEKLFF. For the CDR3, the DNA is TGTGCCAGCAGGAAAGACAGGGCTAATGAAAAACTGTTTTTT. The chain recombines TRBV28 with TRBJ1-4; 7 nucleotides align to TRBD1. Germline V lookup: CDR1 MDHEN, CDR2 SYDVKM. The ends lost 6 bases at V and 3 bases at J; junction bases unmatched: 4. The CDR3 runs to 14 residues.